The sample holds a few counts of the clone carrying this T cell receptor delta chain. What it binds is not known. Extracted RNA was reverse transcribed into cDNA. The CDR3 regions were amplified by multiplex PCR from V-gene primers to a constant-region primer. TCRdb made new clone calls on the multiplex PCR reads using CATT. Seen here are approximately 24,000 delta-chain clones, 7.4% observed once, and the top ten hold 1%. This record comes from a study of Vδ1+ human thymocytes. Points from the study as a whole: In the thymus, TRG and TRD repertoires looked highly polyclonal with Gaussian CDR3 lengths. Unlike peripheral blood Vdelta1+ controls, thymic delta-chain sequences included roughly 22% Vdelta2 and few Vdelta3.

After alphabeta T cell depletion, CD3+ Vdelta1+ Vdelta2- thymocytes were sorted. CDR1 is TSWWSYY, CDR2 QGS, per germline. The CDR3 covers 16 residues. V lost 2 bases, J lost 0 bases, and 10 bases lay in between. Sample: Vdelta1+ gamma-delta thymocytes from the thymus. As for subset: FACS-sorted CD3+ TCRalphabeta- TCRVdelta1+ TCRVdelta2- thymocytes. The receptor was derived from a girl in the first two years of life who had congenital heart surgery. V usage is TRDV1 and J usage is TRDJ2; D gene unclear. DNA for the CDR3: TGTGCTCTTGGGGAAATATGGAACTCTTTGACAGCACAACTCTTCTTT. Translating it yields CALGEIWNSLTAQLFF.